These T cell receptor beta chains were read from a single sample in a study of shared clonotypes between healthy human individuals. Sequenced by immunoSEQ multiplex PCR; TCRdb stores in-frame clones only, minus some. This table has some 2,500,000 clones, 93% appearing once. What was sequenced was naive CD4+ T cells from PBMCs. These receptors originate from a man aged 18 to 30 in good health. Some clones in this sample may be carry-over from other donors' samples. The CDR3 runs from the conserved cysteine through the conserved F or W. Fields, in order: D gene, clone size, J gene, V gene, CDR3 protein, CDR3 DNA. A D gene is named only where the DNA matches it firmly. Expanded clones get a size class; other rows say once, few or many, or leave the size out.

D: NA
size: NA
J: TRBJ1-2
V: TRBV28
CDR3: CASSLRRGSGYTF
DNA: TGTGCCAGCAGCCTCCGGAGGGGAAGTGGCTACACCTTC

D: NA
size: NA
J: TRBJ1-1
V: TRBV11-2
CDR3: CASSSPQGSIQNTEAFF
DNA: TGTGCCAGCAGCTCCCCACAGGGATCAATCCAGAACACTGAAGCTTTCTTT

D: NA
size: NA
J: TRBJ1-6
V: TRBV11-2
CDR3: CASSSPLNGTPLHF
DNA: TGTGCCAGCAGCTCGCCCTTGAATGGAACACCCCTCCACTTT

D: NA
size: NA
J: TRBJ2-7
V: TRBV18
CDR3: CASSPAAYEQYF
DNA: TGTGCCAGCTCACCAGCGGCTTACGAGCAGTACTTC

D: TRBD2
size: NA
J: TRBJ2-5
V: TRBV27
CDR3: CASSSLAGVQETQYF
DNA: TGTGCCAGCAGTTCTCTAGCGGGAGTTCAGGAGACCCAGTACTTC

D: NA
size: NA
J: TRBJ2-5
V: TRBV14
CDR3: CASSPGDHYSETQYF
DNA: TGTGCCAGCAGCCCCGGGGACCATTATTCGGAGACCCAGTACTTC

D: NA
size: NA
J: TRBJ2-2
V: TRBV5-1
CDR3: CASSLEYNAGELFF
DNA: TGCGCCAGCAGCCTAGAATATAACGCCGGGGAGCTGTTTTTT

D: NA
size: NA
J: TRBJ1-5
V: TRBV27
CDR3: CASSPPAYSNQPQHF
DNA: TGTGCCAGCAGTCCCCCAGCATATAGCAATCAGCCCCAGCATTTT

D: NA
size: NA
J: TRBJ2-7
V: TRBV28
CDR3: CASSLQGNNRYEQYF
DNA: TGTGCCAGCAGTTTACAGGGGAACAACCGGTACGAGCAGTACTTC

D: TRBD1
size: NA
J: TRBJ1-2
V: TRBV30
CDR3: CAWSGQGGLGGYTF
DNA: TGTGCCTGGAGTGGTCAGGGGGGCCTGGGAGGCTACACCTTC

D: NA
size: NA
J: TRBJ1-5
V: TRBV6-5
CDR3: CASSSPGQPQHF
DNA: TGTGCCAGCAGTTCGCCGGGGCAGCCCCAGCATTTT

D: NA
size: NA
J: TRBJ2-1
V: TRBV9
CDR3: CASSVGGRSYNEQFF
DNA: TGTGCCAGCAGCGTAGGCGGCCGTTCCTACAATGAGCAGTTCTTC

D: NA
size: NA
J: TRBJ1-2
V: TRBV19
CDR3: CASSIDNYGYTF
DNA: TGTGCCAGTAGTATTGATAACTATGGCTACACCTTC

D: NA
size: NA
J: TRBJ1-1
V: TRBV5-6
CDR3: CASSGNPWGDTEAFF
DNA: TGTGCCAGCAGCGGGAACCCTTGGGGGGACACTGAAGCTTTCTTT

D: NA
size: NA
J: TRBJ2-1
V: TRBV7-9
CDR3: CASSTRADEQFF
DNA: TGTGCCAGCAGCACCAGAGCGGATGAGCAGTTCTTC

D: NA
size: NA
J: TRBJ1-5
V: TRBV2
CDR3: CASSEGLIADQPQHF
DNA: TGTGCCAGCAGTGAAGGCCTTATAGCAGATCAGCCCCAGCATTTT

D: NA
size: NA
J: TRBJ1-2
V: TRBV19
CDR3: CASSSQPFVHTF
DNA: TGTGCCAGTAGTTCCCAACCTTTCGTACACACCTTC

D: NA
size: NA
J: TRBJ1-4
V: TRBV2
CDR3: CASAPLLGEKLFF
DNA: TGTGCCAGCGCCCCCTTATTGGGTGAAAAACTGTTTTTT

D: TRBD2
size: NA
J: TRBJ2-3
V: TRBV18
CDR3: CASSYLAGGADTQYF
DNA: TGTGCCAGCTCATACCTAGCGGGAGGTGCAGATACGCAGTATTTT

D: TRBD1
size: NA
J: TRBJ2-2
V: TRBV5-6
CDR3: CASSFRQGGTGELFF
DNA: TGTGCCAGCAGCTTCCGACAGGGGGGAACCGGGGAGCTGTTTTTT

D: NA
size: NA
J: TRBJ1-3
V: TRBV5-1
CDR3: CASSSVAGTGNTIYF
DNA: TGCGCCAGCAGCTCAGTGGCGGGGACTGGAAACACCATATATTTT

D: NA
size: NA
J: TRBJ2-7
V: TRBV30
CDR3: CAWSVGTVRNF
DNA: TGTGCCTGGAGTGTGGGGACGGTAAGGAACTTC

D: NA
size: NA
J: TRBJ2-1
V: TRBV5-1
CDR3: CASSLAPVGGVLNEQFF
DNA: TGCGCCAGCAGCTTGGCCCCTGTGGGGGGCGTTTTGAATGAGCAGTTCTTC

D: NA
size: NA
J: TRBJ1-5
V: TRBV21-1
CDR3: CASTAGNVRDQHF
DNA: TGTGCCAGCACGGCCGGCAACGTAAGGGACCAGCATTTT

D: NA
size: NA
J: TRBJ2-5
V: TRBV9
CDR3: CASSSRQTPWTQYF
DNA: TGTGCCAGCAGCTCCCGACAGACGCCTTGGACCCAGTACTTC

D: NA
size: NA
J: TRBJ2-5
V: TRBV6-6
CDR3: CASSYYFGASETQYF
DNA: TGTGCCAGCAGTTATTACTTTGGGGCTTCGGAGACCCAGTACTTC

D: NA
size: NA
J: TRBJ2-7
V: TRBV28
CDR3: CASSLGGSGYEQYF
DNA: TGTGCCAGCAGTTTAGGGGGCTCAGGATACGAGCAGTACTTC

D: NA
size: NA
J: TRBJ2-7
V: TRBV6-6
CDR3: CASSYGAREYEQYF
DNA: TGTGCCAGCAGTTACGGAGCCAGAGAGTACGAGCAGTACTTC

D: NA
size: few
J: TRBJ1-5
V: TRBV30
CDR3: CAWSRRDQPQHF
DNA: TGTGCCTGGAGTCGGAGAGATCAGCCCCAGCATTTT

D: NA
size: NA
J: TRBJ2-5
V: TRBV28
CDR3: CASSSTGKTQYF
DNA: TGTGCCAGCAGTTCAACGGGGAAGACCCAGTACTTC

D: NA
size: NA
J: TRBJ2-5
V: TRBV4-1
CDR3: CASSYGTHDQETQYF
DNA: TGCGCCAGCAGCTACGGTACCCACGATCAAGAGACCCAGTACTTC

D: NA
size: NA
J: TRBJ2-3
V: TRBV28
CDR3: CASSADLGDTQYF
DNA: TGTGCCAGCAGCGCCGACCTGGGAGATACGCAGTATTTT

D: NA
size: NA
J: TRBJ1-5
V: TRBV5-1
CDR3: CASSLGYNQPQHF
DNA: TGCGCCAGCAGCTTGGGGTACAATCAGCCCCAGCATTTT

D: NA
size: few
J: TRBJ1-1
V: TRBV5-1
CDR3: CASSRGLTEAFF
DNA: TGCGCCAGCAGCCGGGGTCTGACTGAAGCTTTCTTT

D: NA
size: NA
J: TRBJ1-1
V: TRBV6-1
CDR3: CASRGVDRNTEAFF
DNA: TGTGCCAGCAGGGGGGTCGACAGGAACACTGAAGCTTTCTTT